This T cell receptor (beta chain) was documented in a study of cytomegalovirus exposure and HLA in healthy donors. Overall study findings and caveats: An observed cluster of highly shared sequence variants was recorded as a likely sequencing artifact.

There are 13 residues in the CDR3. Trimming cost V 6 bases and J 4 bases; bases outside gene matches: 2. Germline V gives CDR1 LNHDA, CDR2 SQIVND (reference sequence). Both 60 Vbeta primers and 13 Jbeta primers went into the PCR. The assay was immunoSEQ multiplex PCR, and TCRdb's table has in-frame clones only and misses some. The sample contains roughly 66,000 clones, roughly 79% of which appear only once. Of note for this clone: Its specificity is not known.

The specimen was PBMCs. This TCR came from a man aged 50 or older in good health and CMV-seronegative. The chain has TRBV19 and TRBJ2-7; 11 bases are shared with TRBD2. In nucleotides, the CDR3 is TGTGCCAGTAGCGGGACTAGCGGTTACGAGCAGTACTTC. It specifies CASSGTSGYEQYF. Drawing the rest from reference TRBV19 and TRBJ2-7, the complete variable domain is DGGITQSPKYLFRKEGQNVTLSCEQNLNHDAMYWYRQDPGQGLRLIYYSQIVNDFQKGDIAEGYSVSREKKESFPLTVTSAQKNPTAFYLCASSGTSGYEQYFGPGTRLTVT.